This section outlines one T cell receptor beta chain sequence together with its context. Antigen specificity is unknown. Deletions cut 5 bases from V and 3 bases from J, with 15 bases between. CDR3 size: 15 residues. Germline lookup yields CDR1 SGHTA and CDR2 FQGNSA. The data are from a study of blood T cells in healthy people across ages. Study conclusions and caveats: In the absence of known donor CMV status, changes in expanded clonotypes were possibly confounded. Estimates drawn from one million T cells were deemed to understate diversity. Among T cells, TCR beta diversity per million cells dropped roughly linearly as age rose.

They isolated at least 6 million PBMCs from each sample. Using a J-beta primer mix together with a sample-barcoded 5' primer, a second PCR was run for 7 to 11 cycles. TCRdb analysed the 5' RACE reads with MiXCR anew, one entry per CDR3 protein. Among approximately 850,000 distinct CDR3 sequences listed, roughly 44% were seen once. The sample consisted of blood. V gene TRBV7-2 combines with J gene TRBJ2-3; possible D gene TRBD2, 6 bases. The receptor was derived from a man aged 55 to 70 in good health. The CDR3 sequence: CASSRGLPKTDTQYF. In DNA form, the CDR3 reads TGTGCCAGCAGCCGGGGACTGCCCAAAACAGATACGCAGTATTTT.